These 18 T cell receptor beta chains were all obtained from the same sample, sequenced in a study of cytomegalovirus exposure and HLA in healthy donors. PCR primers comprised 60 Vbeta and 13 Jbeta primers. TCRdb's table, derived via immunoSEQ multiplex PCR, lists solely in-frame clones and lacks some. The ten most abundant clones cover around 3.4% of a sample with around 100,000 clones. Material for sequencing was PBMCs. Receptors were obtained from a man aged 25-45 years in good health and CMV-seronegative.

V is TRBV5-4 and J is TRBJ2-2; 8 nucleotides line up with TRBD1. The CDR3 totals 17 residues. Losses at the gene ends were 2 bases for V and 4 bases for J; bases not matched to a gene: 10. The germline CDR1 and CDR2 sequences are SGHNT and YYREEE (reference sequence). The CDR3 protein is CASSFGQGQKGTGELFF. The CDR3 nucleotides are TGTGCCAGCAGCTTTGGACAGGGACAGAAAGGCACCGGGGAGCTGTTTTTT. The full variable domain, rest sourced from reference TRBV5-4 and TRBJ2-2, is ETGVTQSPTHLIKTRGQQVTLRCSSQSGHNTVSWYQQALGQGPQFIFQYYREEENGRGNFPPRFSGLQFPNYSSELNVNALELDDSALYLCASSFGQGQKGTGELFFGEGSRLTVL.

J is TRBJ1-6 and V is TRBV6-1; TRBD1 matches at 7 bases. Trimming at V came to 2 bases and at J to 3 bases, leaving 4 bases not matched to a gene. CDR1 is MNHNS, CDR2 SASEGT, per germline. The CDR3 totals 16 residues. CDR3 residues: CASSERGGVYNSPLHF. The CDR3 DNA reads TGTGCCAGCAGTGAAAGAGGGGGCGTCTATAATTCACCCCTCCACTTT.

In DNA, the CDR3 is TGTGCCAGCAGTTTTAGAATCCAGCCCCAGCATTTT. This sequence encodes CASSFRIQPQHF. The chain joins TRBV28 to TRBJ1-5; D not certain. Germline V gene data show CDR1 as MDHEN and CDR2 as SYDVKM. This CDR3 is 12 amino acids long. Trimming took off 3 bases at V and 7 bases at J, with 7 bases between the two ends.

The chain links TRBV6-5 to TRBJ2-7; 10 bases align to TRBD1. The CDR3 has 15 residues. Germline V gene sequence: CDR1 MNHEY, CDR2 SVGAGI. J was trimmed by 4 bases and V by 2 bases; bases with no gene match: 5. CDR3: CASSYRDRGSYEQYF. For the CDR3, the DNA is TGTGCCAGCAGTTACAGGGACAGGGGTTCGTACGAGCAGTACTTC.

J is TRBJ2-2 and V is TRBV28; TRBD2 matches at 11 bases. This CDR3 is built from 15 residues. The germline V gene encodes CDR1 MDHEN and CDR2 SYDVKM. Trimming at V came to 7 bases and at J to 2 bases, leaving 3 bases not matched to a gene. Here the CDR3 reads CASNLAGGNTGELFF. The CDR3 region has the DNA TGTGCCAGCAACCTAGCGGGGGGCAACACCGGGGAGCTGTTTTTT.

The gene calls are TRBV7-9 and TRBJ2-3, with unresolved D. Trimming shortened V by 2 bases and J by 2 bases, and 8 bases separated the two germline ends. Germline V gene sequence: CDR1 SEHNR, CDR2 FQNEAQ (reference sequence). The CDR3 contains 14 residues. CDR3 sequence: CASSLMTSTDTQYF. For the CDR3, the DNA is TGTGCCAGCAGCTTAATGACTTCCACAGATACGCAGTATTTT.

The genes are TRBV2 and TRBJ2-7; perhaps TRBD1 as D (6 bases). The germline V gene encodes CDR1 SNHLY and CDR2 FYNNEI. The CDR3 loop spans 15 amino acids. V dropped 0 bases and J dropped 6 bases, with 15 bases sitting between them. The CDR3 region has the DNA TGTGCCAGCAGTGAAGCCCAGGGGTCGGGTTTCGAGCAGTACTTC. Amino acids: CASSEAQGSGFEQYF.

The chain joins TRBV5-1 to TRBJ2-7, with 9 bases fitting TRBD1. V gave up 0 bases and J gave up 5 bases; unmatched junction bases: 3. The CDR3 is 14 residues long. The germline gives CDR1 SGHRS, CDR2 YFSETQ. The DNA for the CDR3 is TGCGCCAGCAGCTTGGGGGACAGGGTCCACGAGCAGTACTTC. Amino acid sequence: CASSLGDRVHEQYF.

The rearrangement joins TRBV29-1 to TRBJ2-7, with 7 positions matching TRBD1. V lost 4 bases, J lost 2 bases, and 2 bases stayed unmatched. The CDR3 has 12 amino acids. The germline gives CDR1 SQVTM, CDR2 ANQGSEA. The CDR3 protein is CSVGDSPYEQYF. The CDR3, as DNA: TGCAGCGTTGGGGACAGTCCCTACGAGCAGTACTTC.

This sequence joins TRBV7-9 and TRBJ2-5, with 11 positions matching TRBD1. CDR1 is SEHNR and CDR2 is FQNEAQ in the germline V gene (reference sequence). The CDR3 consists of 16 residues. V lost 1 base, J lost 3 bases, and 4 bases stayed unmatched. The CDR3 DNA follows: TGTGCCAGCAGCTTAGACGGACAGGGGGCCGAAGAGACCCAGTACTTC. Translated: CASSLDGQGAEETQYF.

The chain carries TRBV21-1 and TRBJ1-4; TRBD1 was called by the table and not checked on the DNA. TRBV21-1 is listed as a pseudogene. CDR3 length: 16 residues. The CDR3 sequence is CASSKDSGTGAEKLFF. CDR3 sequence (DNA): TGTGCCAGCAGCAAAGACTCTGGGACAGGGGCTGAAAAACTGTTTTTT.

The chain recombines TRBV5-4 with TRBJ1-1; 11 nucleotides line up with TRBD1. The CDR3 sequence is 16 residues long. V lost 2 bases to trimming and J lost 4 bases; unmatched junction nucleotides: 7. Germline CDR1 reads SGHNT; CDR2 reads YYREEE (reference sequence). DNA of the CDR3: TGTGCCAGCAGCTTACCGGGACAGGGGGTAGGCACTGAAGCTTTCTTT. Residues: CASSLPGQGVGTEAFF.

V and J are TRBV2 and TRBJ1-5; no clear D. The CDR3 totals 17 residues. The V gene lost 6 bases and the J gene lost 1 base, with 19 bases spanning the gap. The germline V gene has CDR1 SNHLY and CDR2 FYNNEI. CDR3 sequence (DNA): TGTGCCAGCAGCGGGGAAGTACTCACGGGAAGCAATCAGCCCCAGCATTTT. It yields the protein CASSGEVLTGSNQPQHF.

The genes are TRBV5-1 and TRBJ1-2, with 7 bases fitting TRBD1. The CDR3 is 15 amino acids. V was clipped by 0 bases and J by 4 bases; unmatched bases: 6. Germline V gene data show CDR1 as SGHRS and CDR2 as YFSETQ. The CDR3 sequence is CASSLGLGTAYGYTF. The CDR3 region has the DNA TGCGCCAGCAGCTTGGGACTGGGGACAGCCTATGGCTACACCTTC.

The rearrangement links TRBV7-7 to TRBJ2-1, with 8 positions matching TRBD1. V shed 3 bases and J 7 bases; nucleotides not matched to a gene: 5. The CDR3 extends over 14 amino acids. Germline V gene sequence: CDR1 SSHAT, CDR2 FNYEAQ (reference sequence). DNA for the CDR3: TGTGCCAGCAGCTTGTCGGGACAGGCGAATGAGCAGTTCTTC. Residues: CASSLSGQANEQFF.

This sequence joins TRBV5-1 and TRBJ2-5; D may be TRBD2 (5 bases). The J call is in doubt because the DNA end fits TRBJ2-7 better. CDR1 and CDR2 (germline): SGHRS, YFSETQ. CDR3 length equals 16 residues. CDR3 loop: CASSLVGPTGSYEQYF. CDR3 coding DNA: TGCGCCAGCAGCTTGGTCGGGCCCACGGGGTCCTACGAGCAGTACTTC.

The V call is TRBV27, the J call TRBJ2-5, with D possibly TRBD2 on 6 matching bases. V lost 1 base, J lost 2 bases, and 8 bases lay in between. Germline lookup yields CDR1 MNHEY and CDR2 SMNVEV (reference sequence). The CDR3 runs 14 residues. CDR3 bases: TGTGCCAGCAGTTTATGGGGAGGTCAAGAGACCCAGTACTTC. It yields the protein CASSLWGGQETQYF.

The rearrangement links TRBV6-5 to TRBJ2-5; 9 nucleotides agree with TRBD1. Germline assignment: CDR1 MNHEY and CDR2 SVGAGI. V gave up 5 bases and J gave up 7 bases; unmatched junction bases: 8. The CDR3 runs 14 residues. The CDR3 DNA follows: TGTGCCAGCAGTCGCACAGGGGGCGGTGGGACCCAGTACTTC. Amino acids: CASSRTGGGGTQYF.